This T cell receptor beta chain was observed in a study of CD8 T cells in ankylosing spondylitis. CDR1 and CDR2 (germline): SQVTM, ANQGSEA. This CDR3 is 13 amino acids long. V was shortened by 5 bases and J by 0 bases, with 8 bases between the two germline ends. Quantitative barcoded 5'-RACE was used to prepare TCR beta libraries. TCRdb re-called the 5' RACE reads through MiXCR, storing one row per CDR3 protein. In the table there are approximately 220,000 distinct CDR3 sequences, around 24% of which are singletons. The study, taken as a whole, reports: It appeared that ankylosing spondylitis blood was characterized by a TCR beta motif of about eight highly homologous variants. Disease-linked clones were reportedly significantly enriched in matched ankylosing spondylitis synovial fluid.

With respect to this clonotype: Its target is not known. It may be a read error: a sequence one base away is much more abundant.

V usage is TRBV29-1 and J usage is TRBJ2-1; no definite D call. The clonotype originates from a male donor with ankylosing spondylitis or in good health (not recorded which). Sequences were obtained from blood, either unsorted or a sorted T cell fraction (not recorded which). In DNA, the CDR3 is TGCAGCGTTCTGGTTCGCTCCTACAATGAGCAGTTCTTC. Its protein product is CSVLVRSYNEQFF.